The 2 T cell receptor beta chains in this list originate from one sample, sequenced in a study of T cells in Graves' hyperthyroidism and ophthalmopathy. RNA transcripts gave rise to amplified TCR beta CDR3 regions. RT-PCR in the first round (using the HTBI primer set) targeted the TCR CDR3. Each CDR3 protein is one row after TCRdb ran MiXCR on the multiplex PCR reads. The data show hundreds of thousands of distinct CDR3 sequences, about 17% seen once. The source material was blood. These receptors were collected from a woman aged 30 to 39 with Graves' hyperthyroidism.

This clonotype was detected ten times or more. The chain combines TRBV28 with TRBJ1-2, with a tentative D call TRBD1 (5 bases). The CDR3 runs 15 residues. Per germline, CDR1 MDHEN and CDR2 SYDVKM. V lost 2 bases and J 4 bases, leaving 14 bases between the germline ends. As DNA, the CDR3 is TGTGCCAGCAGTTTAAGCACAGGTGGGGGCTATGGCTACACCTTC. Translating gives CASSLSTGGGYGYTF.

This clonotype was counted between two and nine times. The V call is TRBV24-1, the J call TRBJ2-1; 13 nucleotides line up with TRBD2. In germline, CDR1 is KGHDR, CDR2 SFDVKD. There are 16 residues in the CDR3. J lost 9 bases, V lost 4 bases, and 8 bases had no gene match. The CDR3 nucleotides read TGTGCCACCAGTGACCCGGGACTAGCGGGAATGAGTGAGCAGTTCTTC. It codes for CATSDPGLAGMSEQFF.